This TCR beta chain appears in the sequencing data of a study of T cell responses to AZD1222 COVID-19 vaccine. Study overall: Second-dose intervals of approximately 4 or approximately 12 weeks were pooled.

Study results and caveats: The study reported that nearly half of spike-specific TCRs target unmutated variant regions.

Remarks on this clone: As yet, its antigen is unknown.

This table comes from immunoSEQ multiplex PCR, and its TCRdb copy is limited to in-frame clones, with some not included. The data show approximately 170,000 clones, approximately 95% seen once. This CDR3 has 17 residues. Germline lookup yields CDR1 SGHDT and CDR2 YYEEEE. Trimming pared 2 bases from V and 1 base from J, leaving 17 bases between. The V and J genes are TRBV5-6 and TRBJ2-3; a weak D match, TRBD2 (6 bases). This TCR was sampled from an adult in good health. The specimen was peripheral blood, collected on day 0 of AZD1222 vaccination. CDR3 loop: CASSLPGDGFGTDTQYF. CDR3 DNA: TGTGCCAGCAGCTTACCGGGGGACGGTTTCGGCACAGATACGCAGTATTTT.